Listed below are T cell receptor beta chains from one sample, sequenced in a study of cytotoxic CD8 clonotypes in ibrutinib-treated CLL. Produced via immunoSEQ multiplex PCR; TCRdb's table is partial and in-frame only. Among about 63,000 clones, around 68% were seen once, and the ten largest hold roughly 45%. This sample comprised PBMCs, obtained after 12 months of ibrutinib treatment. These receptors were collected from a human donor with chronic lymphocytic leukemia. CDR3s include the opening cysteine and the closing phenylalanine or tryptophan. Fields, in order: J gene, clone size, D gene, V gene, CDR3 protein, CDR3 DNA. The D gene is left open where the match is weak. Clone size is shown for a subset of rows, as once, few, many or a class of expanded clone.

J: TRBJ2-7
size: -
D: TRBD2
V: TRBV5-6
CDR3: CAWSVRLAGGPYEQYF
DNA: TGTGCCTGGAGTGTGAGGCTAGCGGGAGGGCCCTACGAGCAGTACTTC

J: TRBJ2-7
size: -
D: TRBD1
V: TRBV28
CDR3: CASSHRGLEQYF
DNA: TGTGCCAGCAGCCACAGGGGTTTAGAGCAGTACTTC

J: TRBJ2-1
size: -
D: -
V: TRBV6-6
CDR3: CASNGAYNEQFF
DNA: TGTGCCAGCAATGGGGCCTACAATGAGCAGTTCTTC

J: TRBJ2-7
size: -
D: -
V: TRBV4-2
CDR3: CASSQVADFVSYEQYF
DNA: TGTGCCAGCAGCCAAGTTGCGGACTTTGTGTCCTACGAGCAGTACTTC

J: TRBJ2-5
size: -
D: TRBD1
V: TRBV18
CDR3: CASSPFGGRQGETQYF
DNA: TGTGCCAGCTCACCATTCGGGGGACGACAGGGGGAGACCCAGTACTTC

J: TRBJ2-7
size: -
D: -
V: TRBV18
CDR3: CASSPSGQGLEQYF
DNA: TGTGCCAGCTCACCAAGCGGACAAGGGCTGGAGCAGTACTTC

J: TRBJ2-3
size: -
D: TRBD2
V: TRBV5-3
CDR3: CARSLGAGGPKKDTQYF
DNA: TGTGCCAGAAGCTTGGGGGCGGGAGGGCCAAAAAAGGATACGCAGTATTTT

J: TRBJ2-7
size: few
D: -
V: TRBV28
CDR3: CASSSSSDWYEQYF
DNA: TGTGCCAGCAGTTCATCCTCGGACTGGTACGAGCAGTACTTC

J: TRBJ2-5
size: -
D: TRBD1
V: TRBV7-2
CDR3: CASSIGGAGVNTETQYF
DNA: TGTGCCAGCAGCATAGGGGGCGCCGGGGTTAACACTGAGACCCAGTACTTC

J: TRBJ2-2
size: -
D: -
V: TRBV29-1
CDR3: CSVRAGTTGELFF
DNA: TGCAGCGTTCGGGCCGGGACCACCGGGGAGCTGTTTTTT

J: TRBJ2-7
size: once
D: TRBD2
V: TRBV5-1
CDR3: CASSLVLAGNYEQYF
DNA: TGCGCCAGCAGCTTGGTCCTAGCGGGCAATTACGAGCAGTACTTC

J: TRBJ2-7
size: -
D: -
V: TRBV27
CDR3: CASSLSRYEQYF
DNA: TGTGCCAGCAGTTTATCTCGCTACGAGCAGTACTTC

J: TRBJ2-7
size: few
D: -
V: TRBV25-1
CDR3: CASSSNRISYEQYF
DNA: TGTGCCAGCAGCTCAAACAGGATTTCCTACGAGCAGTACTTC

J: TRBJ2-4
size: -
D: TRBD2
V: TRBV27
CDR3: CASSNGGGYIQYF
DNA: TGTGCCAGCAGCAACGGGGGAGGGTACATTCAGTACTTC

J: TRBJ1-2
size: -
D: -
V: TRBV6-5
CDR3: CASSTQGGYGYTF
DNA: TGTGCCAGCAGTACACAGGGTGGGTATGGCTACACCTTC

J: TRBJ2-3
size: few
D: -
V: TRBV2
CDR3: CASQPGGNRDTDTQYF
DNA: TGTGCCAGCCAACCCGGAGGGAACAGGGACACAGATACGCAGTATTTT

J: TRBJ2-2
size: -
D: -
V: TRBV5-4
CDR3: CASSLPQGSGTGELFF
DNA: TGTGCCAGCAGCTTACCCCAGGGGAGTGGCACCGGGGAGCTGTTTTTT

J: TRBJ2-3
size: once
D: TRBD2
V: TRBV7-9
CDR3: CASSSISGRGTDTQYF
DNA: TGTGCCAGCAGTTCTATTAGCGGGAGAGGCACAGATACGCAGTATTTT

J: TRBJ2-1
size: -
D: -
V: TRBV7-6
CDR3: CASSPTTGRGTEQFF
DNA: TGTGCCAGCAGCCCTACTACAGGGAGGGGAACTGAGCAGTTCTTC

J: TRBJ1-1
size: -
D: -
V: TRBV4-1
CDR3: CASSPDRGGLRKAFF
DNA: TGCGCCAGCAGCCCCGACCGGGGGGGACTGCGGAAAGCTTTCTTT

J: TRBJ2-2
size: -
D: -
V: TRBV5-1
CDR3: CASSLALSNTGELFF
DNA: TGCGCCAGCAGCTTGGCTCTCTCTAACACCGGGGAGCTGTTTTTT

J: TRBJ2-1
size: -
D: -
V: TRBV9
CDR3: CASSDRQDRFPYNEQFF
DNA: TGTGCCAGCAGCGACAGACAAGACAGGTTCCCTTACAATGAGCAGTTCTTC

J: TRBJ2-3
size: -
D: TRBD2
V: TRBV5-1
CDR3: CASTGIAGVADTQYF
DNA: TGCGCCAGTACGGGGATAGCGGGAGTTGCAGATACGCAGTATTTT

J: TRBJ2-1
size: -
D: -
V: TRBV27
CDR3: CASSLIPGAGEFF
DNA: TGTGCCAGCAGTTTAATACCTGGGGCAGGGGAGTTCTTC

J: TRBJ2-1
size: -
D: -
V: TRBV5-1
CDR3: CASSSLMGSYNEQFF
DNA: TGCGCCAGCAGCTCCCTTATGGGCTCCTACAATGAGCAGTTCTTC

J: TRBJ2-3
size: -
D: -
V: TRBV7-3
CDR3: CASSLRQGDTQYF
DNA: TGTGCCAGCAGCTTAAGGCAGGGAGATACGCAGTATTTT

J: TRBJ2-7
size: -
D: TRBD2
V: TRBV15
CDR3: CATSRDPLAGGEQYF
DNA: TGTGCCACCAGCAGAGATCCACTAGCGGGAGGCGAGCAGTACTTC

J: TRBJ1-2
size: -
D: -
V: TRBV7-2
CDR3: CASSQGLAYGYTF
DNA: TGTGCCAGCAGCCAAGGGCTGGCCTATGGCTACACCTTC

J: TRBJ1-3
size: -
D: -
V: TRBV9
CDR3: CASSVVGLSGNTIYF
DNA: TGTGCCAGCAGCGTAGTGGGGCTCTCTGGAAACACCATATATTTT

J: TRBJ2-7
size: -
D: TRBD1
V: TRBV5-1
CDR3: CASSNPGQGYEQYF
DNA: TGCGCCAGCAGCAATCCAGGACAGGGCTACGAGCAGTACTTC

J: TRBJ2-2
size: -
D: -
V: TRBV4-3
CDR3: CASSQAQEVGELFF
DNA: TGCGCCAGCAGCCAAGCCCAAGAAGTGGGGGAGCTGTTTTTT

J: TRBJ2-7
size: few
D: -
V: TRBV11-2
CDR3: CASSSRLSSYEQYF
DNA: TGTGCCAGCAGCTCACGGCTGAGCTCCTACGAGCAGTACTTC

J: TRBJ2-7
size: -
D: -
V: TRBV28
CDR3: CASSGAGQRNYEQYF
DNA: TGTGCCAGCAGTGGAGCGGGACAAAGGAACTACGAGCAGTACTTC

J: TRBJ1-1
size: once
D: TRBD1
V: TRBV5-1
CDR3: CASSLAGDREAFF
DNA: TGCGCCAGCAGCTTGGCTGGGGACAGGGAAGCTTTCTTT

J: TRBJ1-5
size: -
D: -
V: TRBV9
CDR3: CASSGEDGPDQPQHF
DNA: TGTGCCAGCAGCGGAGAGGACGGACCCGATCAGCCCCAGCATTTT

J: TRBJ2-7
size: once
D: TRBD1
V: TRBV25-1
CDR3: CASSELTGGPYEQYF
DNA: TGTGCCAGCAGTGAATTAACAGGGGGGCCCTACGAGCAGTACTTC

J: TRBJ2-7
size: -
D: -
V: TRBV30
CDR3: CAWSDPSTATYEQYF
DNA: TGTGCCTGGAGTGATCCGTCGACGGCCACCTACGAGCAGTACTTC

J: TRBJ2-6
size: -
D: -
V: TRBV9
CDR3: CASSSHPVGANVLTF
DNA: TGTGCCAGCAGCTCCCACCCCGTTGGGGCCAACGTCCTGACTTTC

J: TRBJ2-2
size: -
D: TRBD2
V: TRBV5-6
CDR3: CASSLSGLAGGTGELFF
DNA: TGTGCCAGCAGCTTGTCGGGACTAGCGGGTGGCACCGGGGAGCTGTTTTTT

J: TRBJ2-7
size: -
D: -
V: TRBV11-2
CDR3: CASANSYEQYF
DNA: TGTGCCAGCGCCAACTCCTACGAGCAGTACTTC

J: TRBJ2-2
size: -
D: -
V: TRBV30
CDR3: CAWSWWERHTGELFF
DNA: TGTGCCTGGAGTTGGTGGGAGAGGCACACCGGGGAGCTGTTTTTT

J: TRBJ2-1
size: -
D: -
V: TRBV2
CDR3: CASRAGDEQFF
DNA: TGTGCCAGCAGGGCAGGCGATGAGCAGTTCTTC

J: TRBJ1-1
size: -
D: TRBD1
V: TRBV6-1
CDR3: CASSGTGGRGEAFF
DNA: TGTGCCAGCAGTGGGACAGGGGGTAGGGGTGAAGCTTTCTTT

J: TRBJ2-2
size: -
D: TRBD2
V: TRBV9
CDR3: CASRRSGTNTGELFF
DNA: TGTGCCAGCAGGAGGAGCGGGACGAACACCGGGGAGCTGTTTTTT

J: TRBJ2-7
size: once
D: -
V: TRBV9
CDR3: CASSVGGNYEQYF
DNA: TGTGCCAGCAGCGTAGGAGGCAACTACGAGCAGTACTTC

J: TRBJ2-3
size: -
D: -
V: TRBV5-1
CDR3: CASSLGSSGVDTQYF
DNA: TGCGCCAGCAGCTTGGGTTCGTCGGGGGTAGATACGCAGTATTTT

J: TRBJ2-5
size: few
D: TRBD1
V: TRBV18
CDR3: CASSPDRGQETQYF
DNA: TGTGCCAGCTCACCGGACAGGGGGCAAGAGACCCAGTACTTC

J: TRBJ1-2
size: -
D: -
V: TRBV15
CDR3: CATSRGSNSYGYTF
DNA: TGTGCCACCAGCAGAGGTAGTAACAGCTATGGCTACACCTTC

J: TRBJ2-7
size: -
D: -
V: TRBV19
CDR3: CASSALRDPYEQYF
DNA: TGTGCCAGTAGTGCTCTAAGGGACCCCTACGAGCAGTACTTC